This T cell receptor beta chain appears in the sequencing data of a study of blood T cell repertoires in COVID-19. The data were produced by immunoSEQ multiplex PCR, yet TCRdb's version contains in-frame clones alone and is incomplete. The sample gives approximately 220,000 clones, roughly nine tenths of which show up once; roughly 2.4% is in the top ten. After removal of 6 bases from V and 6 bases from J, the junction contained 7 bases not matched to a gene. CDR1 and CDR2 from the germline V gene are SNHLY and FYNNEI. CDR3 length: 15 amino acids. This chain links TRBV2 with TRBJ2-1; the match to TRBD2 covers 11 bases. The receptor was derived from a woman in her forties or fifties with acute or convalescent COVID-19. The source material was peripheral blood. The CDR3 coding sequence is TGTGCCAGCAGGAAGGGACTAGCGGAGGCCAATGAGCAGTTCTTC. As protein: CASRKGLAEANEQFF.